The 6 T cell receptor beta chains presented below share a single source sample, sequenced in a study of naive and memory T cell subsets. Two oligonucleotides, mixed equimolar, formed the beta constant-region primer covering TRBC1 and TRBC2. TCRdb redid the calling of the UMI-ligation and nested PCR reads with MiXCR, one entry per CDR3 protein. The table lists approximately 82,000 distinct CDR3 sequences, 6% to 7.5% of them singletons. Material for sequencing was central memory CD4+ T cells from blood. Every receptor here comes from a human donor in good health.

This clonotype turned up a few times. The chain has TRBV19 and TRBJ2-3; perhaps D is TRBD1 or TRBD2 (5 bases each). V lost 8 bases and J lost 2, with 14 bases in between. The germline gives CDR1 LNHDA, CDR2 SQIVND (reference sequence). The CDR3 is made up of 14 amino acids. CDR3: CASSTGDDTDTQYF. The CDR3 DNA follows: TGTGCCAGTTCAACCGGGGACGACACAGATACGCAGTATTTT. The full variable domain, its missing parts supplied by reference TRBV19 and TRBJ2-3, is DGGITQSPKYLFRKEGQNVTLSCEQNLNHDAMYWYRQDPGQGLRLIYYSQIVNDFQKGDIAEGYSVSREKKESFPLTVTSAQKNPTAFYLCASSTGDDTDTQYFGPGTRLTVL.

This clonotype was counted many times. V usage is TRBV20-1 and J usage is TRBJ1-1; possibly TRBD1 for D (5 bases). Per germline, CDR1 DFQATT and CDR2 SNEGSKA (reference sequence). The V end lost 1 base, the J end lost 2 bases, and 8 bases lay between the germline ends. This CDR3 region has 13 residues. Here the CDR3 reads CSARGDGNTEAFF. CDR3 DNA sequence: TGCAGTGCTAGAGGGGACGGAAACACTGAAGCTTTCTTT.

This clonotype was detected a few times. CDR3 residues: CASSRPGYQETQYF. In nucleotides, the CDR3 is TGTGCCAGCAGTCGGCCGGGGTACCAAGAGACCCAGTACTTC. The chain couples TRBV27 to TRBJ2-5; weak D call: TRBD2 (5 bases). Germline V lookup: CDR1 MNHEY, CDR2 SMNVEV (reference sequence). The V gene lost 5 bases and the J gene lost 0 bases, with 10 bases spanning the gap. This CDR3 has 14 residues.

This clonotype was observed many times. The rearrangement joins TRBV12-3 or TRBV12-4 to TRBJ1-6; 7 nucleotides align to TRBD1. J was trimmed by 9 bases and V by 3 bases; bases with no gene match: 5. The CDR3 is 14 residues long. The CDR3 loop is CASSFIRGSSPLHF. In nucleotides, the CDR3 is TGTGCCAGCAGTTTCATCAGGGGGTCTTCACCCCTCCACTTT.

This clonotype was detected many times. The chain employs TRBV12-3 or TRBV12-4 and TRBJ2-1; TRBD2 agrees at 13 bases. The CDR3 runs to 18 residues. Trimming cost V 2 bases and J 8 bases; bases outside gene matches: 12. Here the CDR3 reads CASSLSRTSGRIHDEQFF. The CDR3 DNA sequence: TGTGCCAGCAGTTTAAGTCGGACTAGCGGGAGAATCCACGATGAGCAGTTCTTC.

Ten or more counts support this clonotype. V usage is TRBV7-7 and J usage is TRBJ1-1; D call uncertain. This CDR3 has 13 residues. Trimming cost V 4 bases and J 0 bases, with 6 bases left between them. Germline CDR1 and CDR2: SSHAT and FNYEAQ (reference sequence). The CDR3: CASSSGLNTEAFF. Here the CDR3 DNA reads TGTGCCAGCAGCTCCGGGTTGAACACTGAAGCTTTCTTT. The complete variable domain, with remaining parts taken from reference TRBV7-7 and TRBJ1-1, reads GAGVSQSPRYKVTKRGQDVTLRCDPISSHATLYWYQQALGQGPEFLTYFNYEAQPDKSGLPSDRFSAERPEGSISTLTIQRTEQRDSAMYRCASSSGLNTEAFFGQGTRLTVV.